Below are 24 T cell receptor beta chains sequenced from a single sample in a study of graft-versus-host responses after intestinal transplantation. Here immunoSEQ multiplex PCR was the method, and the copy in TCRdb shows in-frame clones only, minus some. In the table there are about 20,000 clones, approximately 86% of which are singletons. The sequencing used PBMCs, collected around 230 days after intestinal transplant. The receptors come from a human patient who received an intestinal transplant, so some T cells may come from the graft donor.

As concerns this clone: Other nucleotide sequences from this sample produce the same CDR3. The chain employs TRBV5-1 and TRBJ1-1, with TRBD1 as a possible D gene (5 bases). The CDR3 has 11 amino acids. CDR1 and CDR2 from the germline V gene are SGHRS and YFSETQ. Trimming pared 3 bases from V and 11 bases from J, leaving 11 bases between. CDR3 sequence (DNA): TGCGCCAGCAGCTGGGGGGGTGAGGCTTTCTTT. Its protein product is CASSWGGEAFF.

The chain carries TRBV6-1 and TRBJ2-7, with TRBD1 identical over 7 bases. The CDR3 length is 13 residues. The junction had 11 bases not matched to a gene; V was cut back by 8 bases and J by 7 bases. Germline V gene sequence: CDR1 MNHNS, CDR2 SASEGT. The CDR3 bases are TGTGCCAGCTTAGGGGGCCACTACGGAGAGCAGTACTTC. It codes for CASLGGHYGEQYF.

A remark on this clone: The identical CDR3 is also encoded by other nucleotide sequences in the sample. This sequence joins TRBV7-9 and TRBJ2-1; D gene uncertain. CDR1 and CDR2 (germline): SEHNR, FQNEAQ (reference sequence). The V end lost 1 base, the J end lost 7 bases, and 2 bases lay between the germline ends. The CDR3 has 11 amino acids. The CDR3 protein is CASSLGNEQFF. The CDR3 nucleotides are TGTGCCAGCAGCTTAGGTAATGAGCAGTTCTTC.

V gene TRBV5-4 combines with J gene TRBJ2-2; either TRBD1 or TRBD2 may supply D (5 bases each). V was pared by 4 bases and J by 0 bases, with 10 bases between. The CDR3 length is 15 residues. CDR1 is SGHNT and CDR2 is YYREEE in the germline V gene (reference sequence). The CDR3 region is CASSTGTTNTGELFF. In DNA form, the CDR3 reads TGTGCCAGCAGCACCGGGACCACGAACACCGGGGAGCTGTTTTTT.

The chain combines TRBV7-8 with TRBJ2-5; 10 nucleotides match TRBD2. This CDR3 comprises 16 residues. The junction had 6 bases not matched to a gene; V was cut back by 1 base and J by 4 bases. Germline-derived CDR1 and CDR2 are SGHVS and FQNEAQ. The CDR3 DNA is TGTGCCAGCAGCTTAGAATGGACTAGCGGCGGAGAGACCCAGTACTTC. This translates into CASSLEWTSGGETQYF.

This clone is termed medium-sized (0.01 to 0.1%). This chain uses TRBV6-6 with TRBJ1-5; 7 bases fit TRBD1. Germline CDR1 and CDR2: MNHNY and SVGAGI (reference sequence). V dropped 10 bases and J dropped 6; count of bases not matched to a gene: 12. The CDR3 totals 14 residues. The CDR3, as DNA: TGTGCCACCGCCCAGGGGGTGTTCGGTCAGCCCCAGCATTTT. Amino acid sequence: CATAQGVFGQPQHF.

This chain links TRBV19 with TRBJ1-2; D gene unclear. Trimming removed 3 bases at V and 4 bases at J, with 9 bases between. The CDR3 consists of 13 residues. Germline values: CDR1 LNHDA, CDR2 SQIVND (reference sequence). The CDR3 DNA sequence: TGTGCCAGTAGTATGGAGACGACCTATGGCTACACCTTC. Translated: CASSMETTYGYTF.

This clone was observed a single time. CDR3 protein: CASSQGGPNTEAFF. In DNA form, the CDR3 reads TGCGCCAGCAGCCAAGGCGGGCCCAACACTGAAGCTTTCTTT. This chain links TRBV4-1 with TRBJ1-1; D call uncertain. CDR3 size: 14 residues. V gave up 1 base and J gave up 2 bases, with 8 bases separating them. Per germline, CDR1 MGHRA and CDR2 YSYEKL.

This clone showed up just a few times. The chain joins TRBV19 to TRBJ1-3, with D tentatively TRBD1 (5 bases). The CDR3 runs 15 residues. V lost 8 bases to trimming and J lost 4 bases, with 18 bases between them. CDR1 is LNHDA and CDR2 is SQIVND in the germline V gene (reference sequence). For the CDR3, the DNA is TGTGCCAGTGTTTTACGGGGGGATTACGGAAACACCATATATTTT. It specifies CASVLRGDYGNTIYF.

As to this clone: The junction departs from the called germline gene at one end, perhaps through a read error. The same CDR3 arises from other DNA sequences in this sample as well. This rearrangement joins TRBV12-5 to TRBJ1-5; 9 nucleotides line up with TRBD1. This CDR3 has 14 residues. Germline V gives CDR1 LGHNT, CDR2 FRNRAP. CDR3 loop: CASGREQGAQPQHF. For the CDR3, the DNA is TGTGCCAGTGGTCGCGAACAGGGGGCTCAGCCCCAGCATTTT.

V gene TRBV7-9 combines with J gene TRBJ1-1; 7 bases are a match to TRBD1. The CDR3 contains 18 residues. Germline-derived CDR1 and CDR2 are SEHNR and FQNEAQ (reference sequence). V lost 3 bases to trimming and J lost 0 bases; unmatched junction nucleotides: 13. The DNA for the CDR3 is TGTGCCAGCAGCTTTTTCCCGACCGTAGGGGGCATGAACACTGAAGCTTTCTTT. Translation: CASSFFPTVGGMNTEAFF.

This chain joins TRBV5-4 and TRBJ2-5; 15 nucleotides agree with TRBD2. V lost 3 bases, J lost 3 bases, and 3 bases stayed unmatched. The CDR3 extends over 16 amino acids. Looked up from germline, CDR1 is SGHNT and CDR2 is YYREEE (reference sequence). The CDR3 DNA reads TGTGCCAGCAGCTCGGGACTAGCGGGGGGTAAAGAGACCCAGTACTTC. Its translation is CASSSGLAGGKETQYF.

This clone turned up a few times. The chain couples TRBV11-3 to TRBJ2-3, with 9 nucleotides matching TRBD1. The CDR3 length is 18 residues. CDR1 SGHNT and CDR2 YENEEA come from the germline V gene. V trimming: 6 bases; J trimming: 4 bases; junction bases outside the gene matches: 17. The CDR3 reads CASRTWSTRQGGSDTQYF. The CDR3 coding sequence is TGTGCCAGCAGAACCTGGTCGACCCGACAGGGGGGATCAGATACGCAGTATTTT.

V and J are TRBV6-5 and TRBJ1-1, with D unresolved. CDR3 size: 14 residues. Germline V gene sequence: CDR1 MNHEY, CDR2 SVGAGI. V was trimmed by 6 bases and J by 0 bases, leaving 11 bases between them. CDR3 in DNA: TGTGCCAGCAGCGAACCCGGAATGAACACTGAAGCTTTCTTT. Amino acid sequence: CASSEPGMNTEAFF.

DNA of the CDR3: TGTGCCAGTAGCTGGACTAGCGGGGGTGCTGGGGCCAACGTCCTGACTTTC. The encoded protein is CASSWTSGGAGANVLTF. The rearrangement uses TRBV19 and TRBJ2-6; TRBD2 matches at 13 bases. Trimming at V came to 6 bases and at J to 2 bases, leaving 4 bases not matched to a gene. CDR3 size: 17 residues. Germline-derived CDR1 and CDR2 are LNHDA and SQIVND (reference sequence).

The CDR3 sequence: CRAGGTGELFF. The CDR3 DNA reads as TGCAGGGCGGGGGGGACCGGGGAGCTGTTTTTT. The V and J genes are TRBV20-1 and TRBJ2-2; 9 bases line up with TRBD2. The CDR3 is 11 residues long. The germline CDR1 and CDR2 sequences are DFQATT and SNEGSKA (reference sequence).

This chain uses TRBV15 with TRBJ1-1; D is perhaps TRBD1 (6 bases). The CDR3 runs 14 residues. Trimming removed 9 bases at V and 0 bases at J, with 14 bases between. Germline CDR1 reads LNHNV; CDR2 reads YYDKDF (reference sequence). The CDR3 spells CATSGAGLNTEAFF. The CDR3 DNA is TGTGCCACTTCGGGGGCAGGGCTGAACACTGAAGCTTTCTTT.

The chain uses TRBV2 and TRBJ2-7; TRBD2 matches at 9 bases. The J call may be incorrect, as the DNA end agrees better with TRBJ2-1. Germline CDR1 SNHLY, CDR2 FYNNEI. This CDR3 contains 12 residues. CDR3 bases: TGTGCCAGCACACAAGCGGGGGGCGAGCAGTTCTTC. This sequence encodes CASTQAGGEQFF.

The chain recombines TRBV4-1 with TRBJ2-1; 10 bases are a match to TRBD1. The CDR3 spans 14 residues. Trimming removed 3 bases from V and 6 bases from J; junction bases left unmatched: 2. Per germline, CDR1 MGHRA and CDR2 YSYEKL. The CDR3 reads CASSQGQGRNEQFF. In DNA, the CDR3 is TGCGCCAGCAGCCAGGGACAGGGGCGCAATGAGCAGTTCTTC.

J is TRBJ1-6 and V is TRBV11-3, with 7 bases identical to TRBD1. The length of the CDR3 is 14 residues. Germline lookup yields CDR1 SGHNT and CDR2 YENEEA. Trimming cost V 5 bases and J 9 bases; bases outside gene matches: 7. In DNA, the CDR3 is TGTGCCAGCAGCCGACAGGGTCGGTTTTCACCCCTCCACTTT. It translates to CASSRQGRFSPLHF. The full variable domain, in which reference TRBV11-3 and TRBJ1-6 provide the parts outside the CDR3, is EAGVVQSPRYKIIEKKQPVAFWCNPISGHNTLYWYLQNLGQGPELLIRYENEEAVDDSQLPKDRFSAERLKGVDSTLKIQPAELGDSAVYLCASSRQGRFSPLHFGNGTRLTVT.

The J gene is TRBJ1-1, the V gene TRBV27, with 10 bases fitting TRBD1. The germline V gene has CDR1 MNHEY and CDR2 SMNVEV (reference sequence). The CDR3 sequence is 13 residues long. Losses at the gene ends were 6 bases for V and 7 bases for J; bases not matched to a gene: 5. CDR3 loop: CASSRQGAVEAFF. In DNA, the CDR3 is TGTGCCAGCAGCAGACAGGGGGCGGTTGAAGCTTTCTTT.

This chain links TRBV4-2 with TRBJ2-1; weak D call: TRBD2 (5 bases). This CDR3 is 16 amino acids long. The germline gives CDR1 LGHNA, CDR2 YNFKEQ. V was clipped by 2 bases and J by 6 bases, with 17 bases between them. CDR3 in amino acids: CASSQSHFTRGNEQFF. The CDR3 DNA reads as TGTGCCAGCAGCCAATCCCACTTCACCCGGGGCAATGAGCAGTTCTTC.

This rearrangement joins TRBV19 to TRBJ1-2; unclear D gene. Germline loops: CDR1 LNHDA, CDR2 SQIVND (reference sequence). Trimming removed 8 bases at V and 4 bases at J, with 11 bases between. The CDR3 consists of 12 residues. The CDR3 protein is CASDGTTYGYTF. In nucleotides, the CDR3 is TGTGCCAGTGACGGAACGACCTATGGCTACACCTTC.

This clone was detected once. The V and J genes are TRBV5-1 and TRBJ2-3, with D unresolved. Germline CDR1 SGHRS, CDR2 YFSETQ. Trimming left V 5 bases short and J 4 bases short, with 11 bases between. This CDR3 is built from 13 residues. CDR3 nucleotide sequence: TGCGCCAGCAGGCCAGCGAGATCAGATACGCAGTATTTT. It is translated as CASRPARSDTQYF.